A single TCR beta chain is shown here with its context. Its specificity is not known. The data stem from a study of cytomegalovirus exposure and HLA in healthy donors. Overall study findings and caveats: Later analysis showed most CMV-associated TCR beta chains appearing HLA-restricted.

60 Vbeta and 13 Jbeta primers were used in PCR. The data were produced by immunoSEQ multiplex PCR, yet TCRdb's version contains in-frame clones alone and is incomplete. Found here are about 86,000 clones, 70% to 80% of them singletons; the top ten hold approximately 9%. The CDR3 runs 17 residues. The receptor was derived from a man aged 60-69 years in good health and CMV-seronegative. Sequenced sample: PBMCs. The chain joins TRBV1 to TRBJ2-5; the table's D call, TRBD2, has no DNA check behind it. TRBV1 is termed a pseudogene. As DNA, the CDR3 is TGCACCAGCAGCTCTAGCGGGAGGGCCGGGAACCAAGAGACCCAGTACTTC. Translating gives CTSSSSGRAGNQETQYF.